The T cell receptor (beta chain) described here comes from a study of OX40 agonist ivuxolimab in advanced cancers. Study-level information: Enrolled patients in dose escalation had cancers that were hepatocellular carcinoma, melanoma, renal cell or head and neck cancer.

The CDR3 contains 13 residues. Germline values: CDR1 SGHRS, CDR2 YFSETQ. With 0 bases removed from V and 1 base from J, the gap between germline ends came to 4 bases. Here immunoSEQ multiplex PCR was the method, and the copy in TCRdb shows in-frame clones only, minus some. The sample shows over 30,000 clones, around 90% of them seen only once. General study results and limits: Clonal expansion in partial responders at 0.1-3.0 mg/kg ranked among the lowest. Both blood CD4+ and CD8+ T cells showed clonal growth by week 6 at 0.1 to 3.0 mg/kg.

Collection of blood occurred at baseline, at cycle 4 day 1, and at cycle 7 day 1. Concerning this clone itself: Its antigen is still unknown.

The sequencing used CD4+ or CD8+ T cells sorted from blood, collected in a trial of the OX40 agonist ivuxolimab. This sequence joins TRBV5-1 and TRBJ1-1; D remains ambiguous. This TCR derives from an adult with an advanced solid tumor such as melanoma, head and neck, liver or kidney cancer. CDR3 DNA sequence: TGCGCCAGCAGCTTGGCAGAGAACACTGAAGCTTTCTTT. Translated: CASSLAENTEAFF.